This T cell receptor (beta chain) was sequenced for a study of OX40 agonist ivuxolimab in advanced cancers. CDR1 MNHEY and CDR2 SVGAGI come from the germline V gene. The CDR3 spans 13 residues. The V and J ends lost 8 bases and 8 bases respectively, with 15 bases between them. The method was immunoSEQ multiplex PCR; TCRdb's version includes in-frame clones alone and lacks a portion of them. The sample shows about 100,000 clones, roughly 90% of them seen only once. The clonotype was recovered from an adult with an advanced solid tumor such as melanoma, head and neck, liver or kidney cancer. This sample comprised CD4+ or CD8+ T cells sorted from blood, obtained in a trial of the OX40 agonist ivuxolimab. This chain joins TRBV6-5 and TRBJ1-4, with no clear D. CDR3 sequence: CASQHGLNEKLFF. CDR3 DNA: TGTGCCAGCCAACACGGGCTTAACGAAAAACTGTTTTTT.